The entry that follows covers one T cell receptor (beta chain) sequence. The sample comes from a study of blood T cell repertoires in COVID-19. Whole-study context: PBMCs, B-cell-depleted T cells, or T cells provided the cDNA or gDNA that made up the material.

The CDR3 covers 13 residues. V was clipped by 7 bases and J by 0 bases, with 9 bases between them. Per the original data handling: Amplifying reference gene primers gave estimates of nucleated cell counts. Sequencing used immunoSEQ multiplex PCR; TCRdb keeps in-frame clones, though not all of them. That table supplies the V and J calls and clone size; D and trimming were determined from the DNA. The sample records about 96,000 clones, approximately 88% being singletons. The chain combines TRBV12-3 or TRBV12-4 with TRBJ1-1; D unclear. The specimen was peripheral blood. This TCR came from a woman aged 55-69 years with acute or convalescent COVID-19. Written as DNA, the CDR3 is TGTGCCAGCATTAATTCCCTGAACACTGAAGCTTTCTTT. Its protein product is CASINSLNTEAFF.